The rows below give T cell receptor beta chains drawn from one sample of a study of radiotherapy plus CTLA-4 blockade in lung cancer. Some clones are missing from TCRdb's copy, which holds only in-frame ones; the method was immunoSEQ multiplex PCR. The sample holds about 48,000 clones, 75% to 90% seen once. The sequences come from peripheral blood, collected from a patient treated with radiotherapy plus ipilimumab. Receptor source: a human donor with non-small cell lung cancer that progressed on radiotherapy plus ipilimumab. Some clones in this sample may be carry-over from other donors' samples. CDR3s include the opening cysteine and the closing phenylalanine or tryptophan. D genes are given only for firm matches. Clone size is given for some rows only: seen once, a few or many times, or a class if the clone is expanded.

TRBV6-5	NA	NA	TRBJ2-2	14	CASRAGQNTGELFF	TGTGCCAGCAGAGCGGGACAAAACACCGGGGAGCTGTTTTTT
TRBV5-1	NA	NA	TRBJ2-3	14	CASRGPGSTDTQYF	TGCGCCAGCAGGGGGCCGGGTAGCACAGATACGCAGTATTTT
TRBV14	NA	NA	TRBJ1-2	14	CASSQDRGTGGYTF	TGTGCCAGCAGCCAAGACAGAGGAACGGGGGGCTACACCTTC
TRBV6-1	NA	NA	TRBJ1-5	15	CASSVTAPAWQPQHF	TGTGCCAGCAGTGTTACCGCGCCCGCGTGGCAGCCCCAGCATTTT
TRBV29-1	NA	NA	TRBJ2-3	13	CSVGRRDAATQYF	TGCAGCGTTGGAAGGAGAGACGCGGCTACGCAGTATTTT
TRBV7-9	TRBD1	NA	TRBJ2-1	17	CASSLVGGRGRGNEQFF	TGTGCCAGCAGCTTAGTCGGGGGCAGGGGGCGCGGAAATGAGCAGTTCTTC
TRBV19	NA	NA	TRBJ2-5	15	CASSIDPGLRETQYF	TGTGCCAGTAGTATAGATCCAGGTCTGCGAGAGACCCAGTACTTC
TRBV5-6	NA	NA	TRBJ2-3	16	CASSLVGDILPDTQYF	TGTGCCAGCAGTTTAGTGGGGGACATTCTCCCAGATACGCAGTATTTT
TRBV2	TRBD1	few	TRBJ2-7	15	CASTAGGTASYEQYF	TGTGCCAGCACTGCAGGGGGAACGGCCTCCTACGAGCAGTACTTC
TRBV29-1	TRBD2	NA	TRBJ2-7	13	CSVASGRLDEQYF	TGCAGCGTGGCTAGCGGGAGGTTAGACGAGCAGTACTTC
TRBV11-2	NA	NA	TRBJ1-2	13	CASSSRETGGYTF	TGTGCCAGCAGCTCCCGGGAGACTGGGGGCTACACCTTC
TRBV5-1	TRBD1	NA	TRBJ2-7	17	CASTVHPWTGESYEQYF	TGCGCCAGCACCGTCCATCCCTGGACAGGGGAGTCCTACGAGCAGTACTTC
TRBV9	TRBD1	NA	TRBJ1-4	15	CASSSGQGPNEKLFF	TGTGCCAGCAGCAGTGGACAGGGACCAAATGAAAAACTGTTTTTT
TRBV2	NA	NA	TRBJ2-1	13	CASSLGLYNEQFF	TGTGCCAGCAGTTTGGGACTGTACAATGAGCAGTTCTTC
TRBV27	NA	NA	TRBJ2-3	11	CASSFLDTQYF	TGTGCCAGCAGTTTCCTAGATACGCAGTATTTT
TRBV27	TRBD1	NA	TRBJ1-2	13	CASSFQGAYGYTF	TGTGCCAGCAGTTTCCAGGGGGCGTATGGCTACACCTTC
TRBV7-9	NA	NA	TRBJ2-7	12	CASSLGQSEQYF	TGTGCCAGCAGCTTAGGACAATCCGAGCAGTACTTC
TRBV19	NA	NA	TRBJ1-2	14	CASSPTGQLDGYTF	TGTGCCAGTAGTCCGACAGGACAGCTCGATGGCTACACCTTC
TRBV7-2	TRBD2	NA	TRBJ2-7	16	CASSPMTSGGFYEQYF	TGTGCCAGCAGCCCAATGACTAGCGGGGGATTCTACGAGCAGTACTTC
TRBV19	TRBD1	NA	TRBJ2-1	14	CASSPGQLLNEQFF	TGTGCCAGTAGTCCGGGACAGCTACTCAATGAGCAGTTCTTC
TRBV5-1	TRBD1	NA	TRBJ1-1	16	CASRTTLGQGRTEAFF	TGCGCCAGCAGAACGACGCTCGGACAGGGGAGGACTGAAGCTTTCTTT
TRBV6-5	NA	NA	TRBJ2-3	13	CASSSYTRDTQYF	TGTGCCAGCAGTTCCTACACTAGAGATACGCAGTATTTT
TRBV9	TRBD1	few	TRBJ1-2	16	CASSVAGGAGYYGYTF	TGTGCCAGCAGCGTGGCAGGGGGCGCCGGTTACTATGGCTACACCTTC
TRBV19	NA	once	TRBJ1-5	19	CASSIDRSAGDDWDQPQHF	TGTGCCAGTAGTATAGATCGATCGGCGGGGGATGATTGGGATCAGCCCCAGCATTTT
TRBV7-2	TRBD2	NA	TRBJ2-1	15	CASSLVRAGAHEQFF	TGTGCCAGCAGCTTAGTAAGAGCGGGAGCCCATGAGCAGTTCTTC
TRBV30	NA	NA	TRBJ2-7	10	CAWSADEQYF	TGTGCCTGGAGTGCCGACGAGCAGTACTTC
TRBV7-3	TRBD2	NA	TRBJ2-3	15	CASSDLAGGPDTQYF	TGTGCCAGCAGCGACCTAGCGGGGGGGCCCGATACGCAGTATTTT
TRBV7-6	NA	few	TRBJ2-2	14	CAGSPRTYTGELFF	TGTGCCGGCAGCCCCAGGACTTACACCGGGGAGCTGTTTTTT
TRBV5-1	TRBD1	NA	TRBJ1-1	18	CASSLARAGGYMNTEAFF	TGCGCCAGCAGCTTGGCCCGGGCAGGGGGGTACATGAACACTGAAGCTTTCTTT
TRBV6-1	NA	NA	TRBJ2-4	14	CASSTRRPEDIQYF	TGTGCCAGCAGCACCCGACGCCCTGAGGACATTCAGTACTTC
TRBV30	NA	NA	TRBJ2-7	15	CAWSFGGQGQGEQYF	TGTGCCTGGAGTTTTGGAGGGCAGGGCCAGGGTGAGCAGTACTTC
TRBV18	NA	NA	TRBJ2-2	15	CASSPATANTGELFF	TGTGCCAGCTCACCGGCGACAGCGAACACCGGGGAGCTGTTTTTT
TRBV5-1	TRBD2	NA	TRBJ2-1	14	CASSLVAGRNEQFF	TGCGCCAGCAGCTTGGTAGCGGGTCGTAATGAGCAGTTCTTC
TRBV4-3	NA	NA	TRBJ2-3	15	CASSGGRDSTDTQYF	TGCGCCAGCTCGGGCGGGCGGGACTCCACAGATACGCAGTATTTT
TRBV5-1	TRBD1	NA	TRBJ2-6	17	CASHYSDRGAGANVLTF	TGCGCCAGCCACTATTCGGACAGGGGGGCTGGGGCCAACGTCCTGACTTTC
TRBV6-1	TRBD1	NA	TRBJ1-6	14	CASSPGQEGTPLHF	TGTGCCAGCAGTCCCGGACAGGAAGGGACACCCCTCCACTTT
TRBV19	NA	NA	TRBJ2-5	14	CASSSQGSGETQYF	TGTGCCAGTAGTTCCCAGGGGTCTGGTGAGACCCAGTACTTC
TRBV27	NA	once	TRBJ2-7	13	CASSLGHSYEQYF	TGTGCCAGCAGTTTGGGACACTCCTACGAGCAGTACTTC
TRBV5-1	NA	NA	TRBJ2-2	15	CASSLFTSNTGELFF	TGCGCCAGCAGCTTGTTCACAAGTAACACCGGGGAGCTGTTTTTT
TRBV19	NA	NA	TRBJ2-7	13	CASSARGPYEQYF	TGTGCCAGTAGTGCCAGGGGCCCCTACGAGCAGTACTTC
TRBV29-1	NA	medium-sized	TRBJ1-2	14	CSVEGRGLDYGYTF	TGCAGCGTTGAAGGTCGGGGGTTAGACTATGGCTACACCTTC
TRBV29-1	TRBD2	NA	TRBJ2-7	12	CSVAGLAAEQYF	TGCAGCGTTGCCGGACTAGCTGCCGAGCAGTACTTC
TRBV5-1	TRBD2	NA	TRBJ2-7	15	CASSLDPSGTYEQYF	TGCGCCAGCAGCTTGGATCCTAGCGGGACTTACGAGCAGTACTTC
TRBV2	TRBD1	few	TRBJ1-2	13	CASTTGANYGYTF	TGTGCCAGCACGACAGGGGCCAACTATGGCTACACCTTC
TRBV12-5	NA	once	TRBJ2-7	14	CASGLGLGTYEQYF	TGTGCTAGTGGTTTGGGACTAGGTACCTACGAGCAGTACTTC
TRBV11-2	NA	NA	TRBJ1-1	13	CASSLVGGDNAFF	TGTGCCAGCAGCTTAGTGGGGGGGGACAACGCTTTCTTT